Listed here are 5 T cell receptor beta chains from one sample, sequenced in a study of identifying expanded T cells in peripheral blood. This table comes from immunoSEQ multiplex PCR, and its TCRdb copy is limited to in-frame clones, with some not included. The sample holds approximately 100,000 clones, 87% seen once. The sequenced sample consisted of blood. These TCRs come from a person aged 18 to 75 in good health.

The rearrangement uses TRBV28 and TRBJ2-1; D not certain. Germline lookup yields CDR1 MDHEN and CDR2 SYDVKM. Deletions cut 5 bases from V and 6 bases from J, with 8 bases between. The CDR3 is 12 residues long. CDR3 sequence: CASSQGPNEQFF. As DNA, the CDR3 is TGTGCCAGCAGTCAAGGACCCAATGAGCAGTTCTTC. The full variable domain, rest sourced from reference TRBV28 and TRBJ2-1, is DVKVTQSSRYLVKRTGEKVFLECVQDMDHENMFWYRQDPGLGLRLIYFSYDVKMKEKGDIPEGYSVSREKKERFSLILESASTNQTSMYLCASSQGPNEQFFGPGTRLTVL.

The J gene is TRBJ2-1, the V gene TRBV14; 10 bases match TRBD1. Germline V CDR1 and CDR2: SGHDN, FVKESK. J gave up 4 bases and V 0 bases, and 15 bases lay outside the gene matches. The CDR3 has 20 amino acids. CDR3 bases: TGTGCCAGCAGCCAAGAGAACCACCCATTCGTGGGACAGGGGTACAATGAGCAGTTCTTC. Translating gives CASSQENHPFVGQGYNEQFF.

This chain uses TRBV5-6 with TRBJ1-4; no clear D. V was shortened by 1 base and J by 7 bases, with 11 bases between the two germline ends. CDR3 size: 14 residues. From germline, CDR1 is SGHDT and CDR2 YYEEEE. CDR3 bases: TGTGCCAGCAGCTTGTTAGGGCTGGGTGAAAAACTGTTTTTT. The encoded protein is CASSLLGLGEKLFF.

In its sample, this clone was seen a few times. The chain couples TRBV19 to TRBJ1-2; possible D gene TRBD1, 5 bases. The CDR3 extends over 14 amino acids. The germline CDR1 and CDR2 sequences are LNHDA and SQIVND (reference sequence). Trimming removed 5 bases from V and 3 bases from J, with 13 bases in between. CDR3 protein: CASSLGGWDYGYTF. The DNA for the CDR3 is TGTGCCAGTAGTCTTGGGGGATGGGACTATGGCTACACCTTC.

The rearrangement uses TRBV13 and TRBJ1-5; 11 bases are a match to TRBD1. Germline trimming cut 3 bases from V and 3 bases from J; bases unmatched to any gene: 7. The CDR3 runs 17 residues. The V gene's germline CDR1 is PRHDT and CDR2 FYEKMQ (reference sequence). The CDR3 region has the DNA TGTGCCAGCAGCTTTGCCGGGACAGGGGGATTCAATCAGCCCCAGCATTTT. Amino acids: CASSFAGTGGFNQPQHF.